This T cell receptor beta chain came from a study of cytomegalovirus exposure and HLA in healthy donors. The overall study: The same platform was used for the roughly 120 validation repertoires and the 650 to 800 first-cohort repertoires, a later analysis reported. Study-wide results and caveats: Rarity marked most TCR sequences, yet some public TCRs occurred in many donors. Cytomegalovirus-associated TCR beta chains were listed, numbering 150 to 200.

As to this clone: Its antigen is unknown.

CDR3 length equals 16 residues. Germline V gives CDR1 MNHEY, CDR2 SVGAGI. The junction had 5 bases not matched to a gene; V was cut back by 0 bases and J by 0 bases. Measured with immunoSEQ multiplex PCR; TCRdb has only the in-frame clones, and not every one. The top ten hold about 3% of the sample, which has approximately 65,000 clones, roughly nine tenths seen once. This clonotype was sampled from a man younger than 35 in good health and CMV-seronegative. Sequences were obtained from PBMCs. The V gene is TRBV6-5, the J gene TRBJ2-7; TRBD2 matches at 7 bases. DNA of the CDR3: TGTGCCAGCAGTTACTCGATCGCTAGCGGCTCCTACGAGCAGTACTTC. Residues: CASSYSIASGSYEQYF.